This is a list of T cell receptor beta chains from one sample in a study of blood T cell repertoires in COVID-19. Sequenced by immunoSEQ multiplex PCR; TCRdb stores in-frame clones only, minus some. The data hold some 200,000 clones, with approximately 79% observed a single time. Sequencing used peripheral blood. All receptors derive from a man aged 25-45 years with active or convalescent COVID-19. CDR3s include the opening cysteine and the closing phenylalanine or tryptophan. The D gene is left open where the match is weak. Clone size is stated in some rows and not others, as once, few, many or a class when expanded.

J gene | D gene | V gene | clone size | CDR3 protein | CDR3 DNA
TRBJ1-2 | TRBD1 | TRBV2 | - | CASSDSGTGGDGYTF | TGTGCCAGCAGTGATTCGGGGACAGGGGGCGATGGCTACACCTTC
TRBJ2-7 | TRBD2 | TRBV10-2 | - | CASRLAGEYEQYF | TGCGCCAGCAGACTAGCGGGAGAGTACGAGCAGTACTTC
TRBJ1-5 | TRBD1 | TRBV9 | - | CASSFQGADNQPQHF | TGTGCCAGCAGCTTCCAGGGGGCAGACAATCAGCCCCAGCATTTT
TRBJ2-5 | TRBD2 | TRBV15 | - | CATWSTSLETQYF | TGTGCCACCTGGTCGACTAGCTTGGAGACCCAGTACTTC
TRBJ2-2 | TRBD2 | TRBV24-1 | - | CATSDPWGSGTNTGELFF | TGTGCCACCAGTGACCCGTGGGGTAGCGGGACGAACACCGGGGAGCTGTTTTTT
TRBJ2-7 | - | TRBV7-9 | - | CASSAHGVSYEQYF | TGTGCCAGCAGCGCACACGGGGTCTCCTACGAGCAGTACTTC
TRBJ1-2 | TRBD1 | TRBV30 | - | CAWSVLGQGHGYTF | TGTGCCTGGAGTGTACTCGGACAGGGCCATGGCTACACCTTC
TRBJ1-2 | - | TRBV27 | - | CASSLSGGGLANYGYTF | TGTGCCAGCAGTTTATCGGGGGGAGGCTTAGCTAACTATGGCTACACCTTC
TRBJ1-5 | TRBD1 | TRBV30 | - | CAWSDGQGANQPQHF | TGTGCCTGGAGTGATGGACAGGGGGCAAATCAGCCCCAGCATTTT
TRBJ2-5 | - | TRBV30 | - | CAWTWGRETQYF | TGTGCCTGGACTTGGGGGCGGGAGACCCAGTACTTC
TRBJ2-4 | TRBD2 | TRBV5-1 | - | CASSLATSGRSENIQYF | TGCGCCAGCAGCTTGGCCACTAGCGGGAGGTCGGAAAACATTCAGTACTTC
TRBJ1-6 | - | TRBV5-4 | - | CASTMNRRSSTPLHF | TGTGCCAGCACCATGAACAGGAGAAGCTCGACACCCCTCCACTTT
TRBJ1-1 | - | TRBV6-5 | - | CASSFAGTEAFF | TGTGCCAGCAGTTTCGCGGGGACTGAAGCTTTCTTT
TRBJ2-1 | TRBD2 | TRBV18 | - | CASSLRGAGDYEQFF | TGTGCCAGCTCACTCCGCGGAGCGGGAGACTATGAGCAGTTCTTC
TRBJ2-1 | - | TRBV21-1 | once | CASSKETSGRPTYNEQFF | TGTGCCAGCAGCAAAGAGACTAGCGGGAGGCCTACCTACAATGAGCAGTTCTTC
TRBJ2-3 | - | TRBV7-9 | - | CASSHTQGSTDTQYF | TGTGCCAGCAGCCATACACAGGGAAGCACAGATACGCAGTATTTT
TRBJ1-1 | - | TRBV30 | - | CAWSRFFGNTEAFF | TGTGCCTGGAGCCGTTTTTTCGGGAACACTGAAGCTTTCTTT
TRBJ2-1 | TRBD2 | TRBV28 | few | CASSLWRASGGTNEQFF | TGTGCCAGCAGTTTATGGCGCGCTAGCGGGGGAACGAATGAGCAGTTCTTC
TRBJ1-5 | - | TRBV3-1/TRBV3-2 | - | CASSQAGQGQPQHF | TGTGCCAGCAGCCAAGCGGGTCAAGGACAGCCCCAGCATTTT
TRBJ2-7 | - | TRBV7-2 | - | CASSSGPGVKTYEQYF | TGTGCCAGCAGCTCCGGGCCAGGGGTCAAGACCTACGAGCAGTACTTC
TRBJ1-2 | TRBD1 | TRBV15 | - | CATSRDRDSLFYGYTF | TGTGCCACCAGCAGAGATCGGGACAGCTTATTTTATGGCTACACCTTC
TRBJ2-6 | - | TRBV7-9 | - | CASRRAAESGANVLTF | TGTGCCAGCAGGCGGGCCGCGGAGTCTGGGGCCAACGTCCTGACTTTC
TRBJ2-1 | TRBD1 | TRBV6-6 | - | CASTAGTGGSEQFF | TGTGCCAGCACGGCGGGAACAGGGGGAAGTGAGCAGTTCTTC
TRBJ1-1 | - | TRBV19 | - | CAIDERGGNTEAFF | TGTGCCATCGATGAGCGGGGGGGGAACACTGAAGCTTTCTTT
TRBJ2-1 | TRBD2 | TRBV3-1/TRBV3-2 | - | CASSHTGTSVTEQFF | TGTGCCAGCAGCCACACGGGGACTAGCGTAACTGAGCAGTTCTTC
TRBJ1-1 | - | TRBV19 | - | CASSAGNTEAFF | TGTGCCAGTAGCGCAGGGAACACTGAAGCTTTCTTT
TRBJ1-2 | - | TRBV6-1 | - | CASSEGQQPNLYGYTF | TGTGCCAGCAGTGAAGGGCAACAGCCTAACCTCTATGGCTACACCTTC